The 10 T cell receptor beta chains reported below all come from one sample, sequenced in a study of spatial heterogeneity in lung cancer. One entry per CDR3 protein results from TCRdb running MiXCR on the 5' RACE reads. The profile shows around 110,000 distinct CDR3 sequences, 12% of them singletons. As for time point: blood at routine non-recurrence follow-up after resection. Unsorted tumor, nontumor lung tissue or cryopreserved PBMC supplied the whole RNA. This specimen consisted of PBMCs, obtained at follow-up. These receptors all stem from a male donor with early-stage non-small cell lung cancer.

This clonotype was observed a handful of times. This rearrangement joins TRBV29-1 to TRBJ2-7, with 11 bases matching TRBD1. This CDR3 is built from 15 residues. Looked up from germline, CDR1 is SQVTM and CDR2 is ANQGSEA. The trim removed 6 bases at V and 0 bases at J, leaving 7 bases unmatched. As DNA, the CDR3 is TGCAGCGTAGCCGGGACAGGGGGATCCTCCTACGAGCAGTACTTC. This translates into CSVAGTGGSSYEQYF.

There are many counts of this clonotype. The V and J genes are TRBV20-1 and TRBJ1-5; tentative D call: TRBD1 (5 bases). The V gene lost 3 bases and the J gene lost 3 bases, with 33 bases spanning the gap. The CDR3 is 21 residues long. Germline assignment: CDR1 DFQATT and CDR2 SNEGSKA (reference sequence). CDR3 sequence: CSARPGRRWGGRYFNNQPQHF. For the CDR3, the DNA is TGCAGTGCTAGGCCCGGACGGAGATGGGGCGGAAGATATTTTAACAATCAGCCCCAGCATTTT.

This clonotype was counted many times. The chain couples TRBV7-9 to TRBJ2-2; D uncertain. From germline, CDR1 is SEHNR and CDR2 FQNEAQ (reference sequence). Trimming removed 2 bases from V and 0 bases from J, with 10 bases in between. This CDR3 contains 16 residues. As DNA, the CDR3 is TGTGCCAGCAGCTTATACGGCACAGCGAACACCGGGGAGCTGTTTTTT. Amino acids: CASSLYGTANTGELFF.

Many counts were recorded for this clonotype. The chain uses TRBV9 and TRBJ1-2; D is undetermined. The CDR3 is 13 amino acids. CDR1 SGDLS and CDR2 YYNGEE come from the germline V gene. Deletions cut 5 bases from V and 1 base from J, with 9 bases between. For the CDR3, the DNA is TGTGCCAGCAGATCGGACGATAACTATGGCTACACCTTC. Encoded protein: CASRSDDNYGYTF.

The chain is built from TRBV9 and TRBJ1-6; 10 bases match TRBD1. CDR1 SGDLS and CDR2 YYNGEE come from the germline V gene. The CDR3 is 14 residues long. J was trimmed by 9 bases and V by 3 bases; bases with no gene match: 3. The CDR3 sequence: CASSETGGRSPLHF. DNA for the CDR3: TGTGCCAGCAGCGAGACAGGGGGCCGTTCACCCCTCCACTTT.

This clonotype came up many times. In DNA, the CDR3 is TGTGCCAGCAGTTACTCAGAGATCTCCTACAATGAGCAGTTCTTC. This sequence encodes CASSYSEISYNEQFF. The J gene is TRBJ2-1, the V gene TRBV6-2 or TRBV6-3; no reliable D call. CDR3 length: 15 amino acids. V was shortened by 0 bases and J by 0 bases, with 6 bases between the two germline ends. Germline CDR1 MNHEY, CDR2 SVGEGT.

This clonotype occurred a few times. This chain connects TRBV30 to TRBJ2-1, with D uncertain. Germline assignment: CDR1 GTSNPN and CDR2 SVGIG (reference sequence). Trimming cost V 2 bases and J 9 bases, with 8 bases left between them. CDR3 length: 11 residues. CDR3 nucleotides: TGTGCCTGGAGTAAGCGCAGTGAGCAGTTCTTC. This codes for CAWSKRSEQFF.

This clonotype was counted at least ten times. The V and J genes are TRBV20-1 and TRBJ2-7, with D perhaps TRBD1 (6 bases). Germline V gene lookup returns CDR1 DFQATT and CDR2 SNEGSKA (reference sequence). Trimming stripped 6 bases from V and 4 bases from J, with 10 bases between. The CDR3 consists of 11 residues. CDR3 in DNA: TGCAGTGCACCAGGGGTTTACGAGCAGTACTTC. Translation: CSAPGVYEQYF.

This clonotype has only a few counts. The CDR3 reads CSARDSYYGYTF. The CDR3 DNA sequence: TGCAGTGCTAGGGACAGTTACTATGGCTACACCTTC. The chain uses TRBV20-1 and TRBJ1-2; weak D call: TRBD1 (6 bases). Per the germline V gene, CDR1 is DFQATT and CDR2 is SNEGSKA (reference sequence). Deletions cut 3 bases from V and 3 bases from J, with 8 bases between. CDR3 size: 12 residues.

This clonotype was found a few times. The V call is TRBV19, the J call TRBJ2-7; D is possibly TRBD1 or TRBD2 (5 bases each). V dropped 6 bases and J dropped 6 bases, with 18 bases sitting between them. Germline loops: CDR1 LNHDA, CDR2 SQIVND (reference sequence). The CDR3 has 14 amino acids. CDR3 coding DNA: TGTGCCAGTAGCACCTTGCGTGGGGCGGGCGAGCAGTACTTC. Translation: CASSTLRGAGEQYF.